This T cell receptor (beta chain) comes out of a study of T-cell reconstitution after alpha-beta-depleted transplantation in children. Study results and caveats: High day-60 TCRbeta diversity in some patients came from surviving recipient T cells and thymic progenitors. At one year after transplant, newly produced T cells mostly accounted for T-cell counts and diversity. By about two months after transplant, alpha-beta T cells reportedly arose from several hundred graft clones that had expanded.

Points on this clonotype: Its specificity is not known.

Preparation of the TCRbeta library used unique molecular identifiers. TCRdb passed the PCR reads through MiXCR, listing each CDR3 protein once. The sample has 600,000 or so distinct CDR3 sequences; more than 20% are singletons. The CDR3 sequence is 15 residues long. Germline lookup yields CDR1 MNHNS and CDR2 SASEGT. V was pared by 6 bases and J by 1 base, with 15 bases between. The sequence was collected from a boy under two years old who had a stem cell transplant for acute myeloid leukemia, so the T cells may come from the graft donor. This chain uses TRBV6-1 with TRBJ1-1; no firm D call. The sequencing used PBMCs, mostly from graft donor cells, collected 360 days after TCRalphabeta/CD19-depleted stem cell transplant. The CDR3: CASSPRAEWNTEAFF. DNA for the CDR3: TGTGCCAGCAGCCCACGAGCTGAATGGAACACTGAAGCTTTCTTT.